The 23 T cell receptor beta chains in this list originate from one sample, sequenced in a study of CD8 T cells in ankylosing spondylitis. TCRdb analysed the 5' RACE reads with MiXCR anew, one entry per CDR3 protein. The sample shows fewer than 350,000 distinct CDR3 sequences, roughly 10% of them seen only once. What was sequenced was blood, either unsorted or a sorted T cell fraction (not recorded which). Receptors originate from a female donor with ankylosing spondylitis or in good health (not recorded which).

In its sample, this clonotype was seen many times. This chain links TRBV12-3 or TRBV12-4 with TRBJ2-1, with 9 bases lining up with TRBD1. CDR3 size: 14 residues. The J segment lost 7 bases and the V segment lost 5 bases, leaving 6 bases of the junction unmatched. The CDR3 bases are TGTGCCAGCAGTGAGACAGGGGGTGGAAATGAGCAGTTCTTC. Translation gives CASSETGGGNEQFF.

This clonotype showed up many times. The J gene is TRBJ1-2, the V gene TRBV20-1, with D possibly TRBD1 on 5 matching bases. Trimming pared 0 bases from V and 2 bases from J, leaving 10 bases between. Per germline, CDR1 DFQATT and CDR2 SNEGSKA (reference sequence). The CDR3 runs to 14 residues. CDR3 DNA: TGCAGTGCTAGAGATCTCGGACAAAACTATGGCTACACCTTC. Its protein is CSARDLGQNYGYTF.

V gene TRBV3-1 combines with J gene TRBJ2-7, with 9 bases lining up with TRBD2. Germline assignment: CDR1 LGHDT and CDR2 YNNKEL (reference sequence). V dropped 1 base and J dropped 6; count of bases not matched to a gene: 7. CDR3 length: 15 amino acids. CDR3 sequence: CASSQVVLAGSEQYF. DNA for the CDR3: TGTGCCAGCAGCCAAGTCGTGCTAGCGGGAAGCGAGCAGTACTTC.

V and J are TRBV6-5 and TRBJ2-2; D is possibly TRBD1 (7 bases). V was pared by 2 bases and J by 7 bases, with 14 bases between. This CDR3 has 15 amino acids. The germline gives CDR1 MNHEY, CDR2 SVGAGI. Here the CDR3 reads CASSYRAGGHGELFF. The CDR3, as DNA: TGTGCCAGCAGTTACCGGGCAGGGGGGCACGGGGAGCTGTTTTTT.

This clonotype was picked up many times. The chain recombines TRBV5-1 with TRBJ2-2; D perhaps matches TRBD2 (5 bases). V was trimmed by 2 bases and J by 2 bases, leaving 7 bases between them. The germline V gene encodes CDR1 SGHRS and CDR2 YFSETQ. The CDR3 extends over 14 amino acids. Written as DNA, the CDR3 is TGCGCCAGCAGCTTCCGGGAAAACACCGGGGAGCTGTTTTTT. Amino acid sequence: CASSFRENTGELFF.

This clonotype has ten or more counts. This chain connects TRBV5-1 to TRBJ2-1; 14 nucleotides agree with TRBD2. CDR3 size: 15 residues. Losses at the gene ends were 5 bases for V and 8 bases for J; bases not matched to a gene: 6. Germline CDR1 and CDR2: SGHRS and YFSETQ. CDR3 sequence: CASRPTSGRAYEQFF. The CDR3, as DNA: TGCGCCAGCAGACCGACTAGCGGGAGGGCCTATGAGCAGTTCTTC.

This clonotype has at least ten counts. The chain combines TRBV29-1 with TRBJ1-1; TRBD1 is a possible D gene (6 bases). The CDR3 runs to 13 residues. Germline V CDR1 and CDR2: SQVTM, ANQGSEA. Deletions cut 7 bases from V and 1 base from J, with 13 bases between. The CDR3 region is CSADKDRNTEAFF. The CDR3 DNA sequence: TGCAGCGCAGACAAGGACAGGAACACTGAAGCTTTCTTT.

This clonotype was seen repeatedly, ten times or more. The chain combines TRBV7-8 with TRBJ2-5; D uncertain. The CDR3 runs 15 residues. V lost 1 base, J lost 4 bases, and 13 bases lay in between. CDR1 is SGHVS and CDR2 is FQNEAQ in the germline V gene. The CDR3 protein is CASSLGSGYRETQYF. CDR3 in DNA: TGTGCCAGCAGCTTAGGTTCCGGTTATCGAGAGACCCAGTACTTC.

This clonotype was seen only a few times. The chain has TRBV7-2 and TRBJ1-1, with D uncertain. Trimming stripped 0 bases from V and 1 base from J, with 9 bases between. Germline lookup yields CDR1 SGHTA and CDR2 FQGNSA. The CDR3 is 15 amino acids. CDR3 sequence (DNA): TGTGCCAGCAGCTTAGCGTCGATGGGGAACACTGAAGCTTTCTTT. Translating gives CASSLASMGNTEAFF.

In its sample, this clonotype was seen many times. The chain recombines TRBV10-3 with TRBJ2-7; 9 bases line up with TRBD1. V trimming: 8 bases; J trimming: 5 bases; junction bases outside the gene matches: 10. Germline values: CDR1 ENHRY, CDR2 SYGVKD. CDR3 length: 14 residues. CDR3: CAIGVRDRDHEQYF. The CDR3, as DNA: TGTGCCATCGGGGTCCGGGACAGGGACCACGAGCAGTACTTC.

This clonotype was seen many times. The gene calls are TRBV3-1 and TRBJ1-2, with 8 positions matching TRBD1. CDR3 size: 16 residues. V lost 0 bases, J lost 4 bases, and 7 bases stayed unmatched. From germline, CDR1 is LGHDT and CDR2 YNNKEL (reference sequence). The CDR3 coding sequence is TGTGCCAGCAGCCAAGACGGCAGGGGGCGCGTCTATGGCTACACCTTC. The encoded protein is CASSQDGRGRVYGYTF.

This clonotype was recorded many times. V is TRBV20-1 and J is TRBJ2-7, with 10 positions matching TRBD1. The CDR3 is made up of 11 amino acids. Germline CDR1 reads DFQATT; CDR2 reads SNEGSKA (reference sequence). CDR3: CSGTGDYEQYF. The CDR3 DNA reads TGCTCCGGGACAGGGGACTACGAGCAGTACTTC.

The table lists this clonotype with many counts. J is TRBJ2-2 and V is TRBV10-1, with D perhaps matching TRBD1 or TRBD2 (5 bases each). The V gene lost 6 bases and the J gene lost 0 bases, with 11 bases spanning the gap. The CDR3 extends over 15 amino acids. From germline, CDR1 is WNHNN and CDR2 SYGVQD (reference sequence). The CDR3 DNA follows: TGCGCCAGCAGCCGGGGCGGACCGAACACCGGGGAGCTGTTTTTT. Protein sequence: CASSRGGPNTGELFF.

This clonotype was found many times. V gene TRBV6-5 combines with J gene TRBJ2-5; maybe TRBD1 (5 bases). Trimming removed 2 bases at V and 6 bases at J, with 19 bases between. Germline assignment: CDR1 MNHEY and CDR2 SVGAGI. The CDR3 loop spans 16 amino acids. The CDR3 here is CASSYRSSGREKTQYF. The DNA of the CDR3 is TGTGCCAGCAGTTACAGGTCATCGGGCAGGGAAAAGACCCAGTACTTC.

The V call is TRBV7-8, the J call TRBJ1-6; D call uncertain. There are 15 residues in the CDR3. CDR1 is SGHVS and CDR2 is FQNEAQ in the germline V gene. V lost 2 bases, J lost 10 bases, and 15 bases lay in between. DNA of the CDR3: TGTGCCAGCAGCTTAAAAGCGTTTCTGAAATCACCCCTCCACTTT. The encoded protein is CASSLKAFLKSPLHF.

This clonotype came up many times. The chain carries TRBV2 and TRBJ2-7; D gene uncertain. Trimming cost V 8 bases and J 6 bases, with 14 bases left between them. CDR1 is SNHLY and CDR2 is FYNNEI in the germline V gene. This CDR3 comprises 12 residues. The CDR3: CASGINRAEQYF. CDR3 in DNA: TGTGCCAGCGGGATAAATCGGGCCGAGCAGTACTTC.

This clonotype was counted many times. The chain couples TRBV20-1 to TRBJ1-2; 9 nucleotides match TRBD1. The CDR3 is 14 residues long. Germline CDR1 reads DFQATT; CDR2 reads SNEGSKA (reference sequence). Losses at the gene ends were 4 bases for V and 4 bases for J; bases not matched to a gene: 7. DNA for the CDR3: TGCAGTGCTACACAGGGGGCCTTTAGCTATGGCTACACCTTC. Translated: CSATQGAFSYGYTF.

This clonotype was observed a few times. The rearrangement joins TRBV7-2 to TRBJ1-2; D perhaps matches TRBD1 (5 bases). CDR1 and CDR2 from the germline V gene are SGHTA and FQGNSA. This CDR3 is 14 amino acids long. V lost 2 bases, J lost 4 bases, and 11 bases lay in between. The CDR3, as DNA: TGTGCCAGCAGCTTAACGCCGAGGGGCTATGGCTACACCTTC. This sequence encodes CASSLTPRGYGYTF.

The sample holds a few counts of this clonotype. The V call is TRBV7-2, the J call TRBJ2-3; TRBD2 agrees at 8 bases. This CDR3 comprises 15 residues. The V segment lost 5 bases and the J segment 1 base; nucleotides outside the gene matches: 5. The germline CDR1 and CDR2 sequences are SGHTA and FQGNSA. CDR3 protein: CASSPTLAGTDTQYF. DNA for the CDR3: TGTGCCAGCAGCCCGACACTAGCGGGCACAGATACGCAGTATTTT.

This clonotype was counted only a few times. The chain joins TRBV20-1 to TRBJ2-1; no definite D call. Germline assignment: CDR1 DFQATT and CDR2 SNEGSKA (reference sequence). V shed 6 bases and J shed 4 bases, with 13 bases lying between them. The CDR3 runs 13 residues. DNA of the CDR3: TGCAGTGCCCCGGTGGTCTTATACAATGAGCAGTTCTTC. Translated: CSAPVVLYNEQFF.

This clonotype was seen repeatedly, ten times or more. The V call is TRBV5-1, the J call TRBJ1-6; tentative D call: TRBD1 (5 bases). Germline lookup yields CDR1 SGHRS and CDR2 YFSETQ. The CDR3 has 15 amino acids. The ends were cut back, 0 bases at V and 5 bases at J, with 9 bases in the middle. CDR3 nucleotide sequence: TGCGCCAGCAGCTTGGGACAGCAAGATAATTCACCCCTCCACTTT. Translated, it gives CASSLGQQDNSPLHF. Complete variable domain (other parts from reference TRBV5-1 and TRBJ1-6): KAGVTQTPRYLIKTRGQQVTLSCSPISGHRSVSWYQQTPGQGLQFLFEYFSETQRNKGNFPGRFSGRQFSNSRSEMNVSTLELGDSALYLCASSLGQQDNSPLHFGNGTRLTVT.

The V gene is TRBV12-3 or TRBV12-4, the J gene TRBJ2-1; 9 bases map to TRBD2. The J segment lost 7 bases and the V segment lost 5 bases, leaving 9 bases of the junction unmatched. The CDR3 is 15 amino acids. The CDR3 nucleotides are TGTGCCAGCAGTCGCGGGACTAGCTATGGGAATGAGCAGTTCTTC. It translates to CASSRGTSYGNEQFF.

The chain is built from TRBV5-1 and TRBJ2-2, with TRBD1 matching 8 bases. J gave up 5 bases and V 4 bases, and 10 bases lay outside the gene matches. Germline CDR1 SGHRS, CDR2 YFSETQ. The CDR3 extends over 16 amino acids. The CDR3 here is CASSIPGQERTGELFF. As DNA, the CDR3 is TGCGCCAGCAGCATTCCGGGACAGGAGAGGACCGGGGAGCTGTTTTTT.